This TCR beta chain comes out of a study of T-cell memory formation after mild COVID-19 (dated by TCRdb to the early 2020s). Concerning the study at large: Most TCR sequence clusters were specific to one of the two donors. In two donors, T-cell clones that expanded and contracted after mild COVID-19 were followed by sequencing TCRalpha and TCRbeta repertoires longitudinally. The cohort was made up of two young adult volunteers, one female and one male, who were previously healthy.

Ficoll-Paque density gradient centrifugation was used to isolate PBMCs. Sequencing relied on an Illumina NovaSeq 6000. Using 5'RACE with constant-segment primers, TCRalpha and TCRbeta cDNA libraries were constructed, with sample barcodes and unique molecular identifiers added in the process. Trizol reagent was used to extract RNA from every sample. The libraries were amplified in two PCR steps, and the second step added a second sample barcode and Illumina TruSeq adapters. The libraries were sequenced on an Illumina NovaSeq using 2 x 150 bp paired-end reads. As for the original processing: With migec v1.2.7, reads were demultiplexed and then collapsed into UMI-guided consensus sequences. With mixcr v2.1.11, UMI consensuses were aligned to TRA and TRB V and J templates and assembled into clonotypes. A clonotype was counted as expanded or contracted only if both edgeR and NoisET called the change significant, with noise models trained on biological replicates. For edgeR calls, the cutoffs were a false discovery rate-adjusted p below 0.01 and a log2 fold-change threshold of 1. PCA with hierarchical clustering of max-normalized trajectories of the 1000 most abundant clonotypes was used as exploratory dynamics analysis. The CD4 or CD8 phenotype of responding clones was assigned using the separately sequenced CD4+ and CD8+ repertoires. TCRdb cleaned the public reads at Q25 with fastp, built clones with MiXCR and kept in-frame beta chains. Entries that share a CDR3 protein sequence are merged under the most common genes and DNA. The authors' filters were not applied to this entry. The table for this sample lists over 400,000 distinct CDR3 sequences; around a quarter of them were counted only once. The ten largest clones represent around 13% of the sample.

Remarks on this clonotype: This clone's antigen is unknown. Base qualities are not recorded, but no much larger clone differs from it by a single base.

Summary of the overall study and its limitations: The study covered only two mild cases, and larger cohorts including severe cases with pre-infection samples were considered necessary. SARS-CoV-2 specificity of the second-wave clones peaking on day 37 was not confirmed. Contracting CD4+ clones turned up mainly in the CM and EM memory subsets, whereas EMRA was where CD8+ clones were enriched. Some responding clones were detected in pre-infection memory, which suggested that pre-existing cross-reactive memory T cells had joined the SARS-CoV-2 response. Balanced CD4/CD8 phenotypes were observed for clones contracting from day 15 to 85, whereas a bias towards CD4+ was observed for a second wave of clones expanding from day 15 to 37.

Material: PBMCs or a T cell subset sorted from them (not recorded which). This clonotype originated in an adult woman who had mild COVID-19 (a few samples of this study predate the infection). The sample titles of this study are shuffled in the database, so cell type and time point are left out; the donor was told from shared clones.

The nucleotides are TGTGCCACCAGTGACCAGGGGGATTCCTACGAGCAGTACTTC. Its translation reads: CATSDQGDSYEQYF. This chain is built from TRBV24-1 and TRBJ2-7; 7 bases in the middle match TRBD1. Spanning cysteine to phenylalanine, the CDR3 consists of 14 amino acids. The retained sequence is limited to the CDR3, 42 bases, with the frame set at the first base. CDR1 is given as KGHDR and CDR2 as SFDVKD, both from the germline V gene. The junction shows trimming of 4 bases on V and 1 base on J, and the gene matches do not reach 3 bases of it.